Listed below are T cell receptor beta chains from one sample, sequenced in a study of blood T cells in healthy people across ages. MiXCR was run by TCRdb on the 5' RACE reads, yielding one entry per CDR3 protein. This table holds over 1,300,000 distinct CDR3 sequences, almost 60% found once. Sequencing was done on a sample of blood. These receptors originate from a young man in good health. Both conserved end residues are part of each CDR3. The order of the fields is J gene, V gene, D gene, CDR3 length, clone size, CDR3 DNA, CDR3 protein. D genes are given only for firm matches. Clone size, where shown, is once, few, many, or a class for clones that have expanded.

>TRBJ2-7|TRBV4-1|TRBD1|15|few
TGCGCCAGCAGCCCCGTCCCGGGACAGCTTTACGAGCAGTACTTC
CASSPVPGQLYEQYF
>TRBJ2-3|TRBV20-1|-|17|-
TGCAGTGCTAGAGAACCGATGCCGGATCCGAGATTAGATACGCAGTATTTT
CSAREPMPDPRLDTQYF
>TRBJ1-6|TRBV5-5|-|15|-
TGTGCCAGCAGGCGGGGGGTGGCTTACAGGATCGAAGACCACTTT
CASRRGVAYRIEDHF
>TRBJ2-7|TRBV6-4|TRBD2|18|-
TGTGCCAGCATAGTCGCATGGGGAACTAGCGGGACGTCCTACGAGCAGTACTTC
CASIVAWGTSGTSYEQYF
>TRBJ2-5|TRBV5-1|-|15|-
TGCGCCAGCAGCTGGATAGACAGTGCCTACGAGACCCAGTACTTC
CASSWIDSAYETQYF
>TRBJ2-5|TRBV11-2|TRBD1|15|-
TGTGCCAGCAGTTCCGGGACAGGGGGCCGCGAGACCCAGTACTTC
CASSSGTGGRETQYF
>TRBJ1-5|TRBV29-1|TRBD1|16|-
TGCAGCGTTTTTTTATACCGGGACAGGGTCGATCAGCCCCAGCATTTT
CSVFLYRDRVDQPQHF
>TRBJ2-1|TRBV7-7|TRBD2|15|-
TGTGCTAGCAGCAGGACTAGCGGGGAGTACAATGAGCAGTTCTTC
CASSRTSGEYNEQFF
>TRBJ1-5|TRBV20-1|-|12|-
TGCAGTGCTACTGACAGCTATTTGTCCCAGCATTTT
CSATDSYLSQHF
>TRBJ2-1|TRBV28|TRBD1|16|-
TGTGCCAGCAGTATCGAGGGGGCGCGCCCCCCAAATGAGCAGTTCTTC
CASSIEGARPPNEQFF
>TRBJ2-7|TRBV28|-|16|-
TGTGCCAGCAGCCCTCAGCCCCCAGAACTACCGTACGAGCAGTACTTC
CASSPQPPELPYEQYF
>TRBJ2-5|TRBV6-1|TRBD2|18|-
TGTGCCAGCGCCGGGACACTAGCGGGAAGTCCGTTGTTAGAGACCCAGTACTTC
CASAGTLAGSPLLETQYF
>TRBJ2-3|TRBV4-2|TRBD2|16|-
TGTGCCAGCAGCCAAGGTAGCGGGGGGAAGACAGATACGCAGTATTTT
CASSQGSGGKTDTQYF
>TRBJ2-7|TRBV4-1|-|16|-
TGCGCCAGCAGCCAAGGAGGAAACGGAGAGAGGGACGAGCAGTACTTC
CASSQGGNGERDEQYF
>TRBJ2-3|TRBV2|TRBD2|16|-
TGTGCCAGCAGTGAACTCCGCGGGGGGATCGCAGATACGCAGTATTTT
CASSELRGGIADTQYF
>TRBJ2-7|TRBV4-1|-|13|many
TGCGCCAGCAGCCAAGAAAACAGCTACGAGCAGTACTTC
CASSQENSYEQYF
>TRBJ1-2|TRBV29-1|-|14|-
TGCAGCGTTAAGGGCGGGGACTCTAACTATGGCTACACCTTC
CSVKGGDSNYGYTF
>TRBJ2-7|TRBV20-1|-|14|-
TGCAGTGCTAGAGATCCGGGACTTTTCTACGAGCAGTACTTC
CSARDPGLFYEQYF
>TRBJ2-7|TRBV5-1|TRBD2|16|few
TGCGCCAGCAGCCTCGGACTAGCGGGACGAACACACGAGCAGTACTTC
CASSLGLAGRTHEQYF
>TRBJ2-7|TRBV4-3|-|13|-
TGCGCCAGCAGCCGACGGACCGGCGTCGAGCAGTACTTC
CASSRRTGVEQYF
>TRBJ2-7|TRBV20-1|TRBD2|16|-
TGCAGTGCTAGAAGAGCGGGGGGTTTCGGATATGGGGAGCAGTACTTC
CSARRAGGFGYGEQYF
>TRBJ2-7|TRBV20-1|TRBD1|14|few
TGCAGTGCCACGGACAGGGGGTGGACCTACGAGCAGTACTTC
CSATDRGWTYEQYF
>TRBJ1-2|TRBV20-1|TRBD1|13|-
TGCAGTGCTCGACAGGGTGATTGGTATGGCTACACCTTC
CSARQGDWYGYTF
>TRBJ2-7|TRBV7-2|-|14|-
TGTGCCAGCAGCTTAAGAGGGCAACCCTACGAGCAGTACTTC
CASSLRGQPYEQYF
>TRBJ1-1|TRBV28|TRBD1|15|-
TGTGCCAGCAGACCTCCCCCAGGGGGATCTTACGGCGCTTTCTTT
CASRPPPGGSYGAFF
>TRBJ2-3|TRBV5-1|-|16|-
TGCGCCAGCAGCATCAACACAGAGGTGGGCACAGATACGCAGTATTTT
CASSINTEVGTDTQYF
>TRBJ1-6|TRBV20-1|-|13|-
TGCAGTGCGCCGGGGGGCGCAAGTTCACCCCTCCACTTT
CSAPGGASSPLHF
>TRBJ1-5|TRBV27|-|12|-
TGTGCCAGCAAGGGGGGAAATCAGCCCCAGCATTTT
CASKGGNQPQHF
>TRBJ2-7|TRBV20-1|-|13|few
TGCAGTGCCAGGTCCACAGGAACCTACGAGCAGTACTTC
CSARSTGTYEQYF
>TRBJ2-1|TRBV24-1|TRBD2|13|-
TGTGCCTCCTCTAGCGGGAGGGGATATGAGCAGTTCTTC
CASSSGRGYEQFF
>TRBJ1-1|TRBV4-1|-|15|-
TGCGCCAGCAGCCAAGGAGAGCGAGGGAACACTGAAGCTTTCTTT
CASSQGERGNTEAFF
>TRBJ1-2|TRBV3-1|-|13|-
TGTGCCAGCAGCCAGAATCCAGACAGTGGCTACACCTTC
CASSQNPDSGYTF
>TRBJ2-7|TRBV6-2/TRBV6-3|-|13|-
TGTGCCAGCAGTCGGTATCAGCAATACGAGCAGTACTTC
CASSRYQQYEQYF
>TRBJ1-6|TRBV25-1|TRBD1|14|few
TGTGCCAGCAGAGGGACAGGGCCAAATTCACCCCTCCACTTT
CASRGTGPNSPLHF
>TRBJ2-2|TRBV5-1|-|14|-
TGCGCCAGCAGCTTCGGGGGGCTGGCCGGGGAGCTGTTTTTT
CASSFGGLAGELFF
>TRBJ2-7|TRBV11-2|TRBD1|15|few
TGTGCCAGCATGATACTAGTGGGGACAGCCTACGAGCAGTACTTC
CASMILVGTAYEQYF
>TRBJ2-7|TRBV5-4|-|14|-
TGTGCCAGCAGCTTCTTGCAGGGGCAACACGAGCAGTACTTC
CASSFLQGQHEQYF
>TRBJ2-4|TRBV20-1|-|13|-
TGCAGTGCTCGGCGGGACGCCAAAAACATTCAGTACTTC
CSARRDAKNIQYF
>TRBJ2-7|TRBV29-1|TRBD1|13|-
TGCAGCGCGATCTGGACAGGGGGCGGCGAGCAGTACTTC
CSAIWTGGGEQYF
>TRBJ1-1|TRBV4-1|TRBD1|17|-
TGCGCCAGCAGCCCCCGGACAGGGGAGGATAGGGACACTGAAGCTTTCTTT
CASSPRTGEDRDTEAFF
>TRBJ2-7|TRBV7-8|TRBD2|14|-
TGTGCCAGCAGCTTAGCAGTGGGAGGGTACGAGCAGTACTTC
CASSLAVGGYEQYF
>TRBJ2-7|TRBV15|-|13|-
TGTGCCACCTCGACCGGGCACGCCTACGAGCAGTACTTC
CATSTGHAYEQYF
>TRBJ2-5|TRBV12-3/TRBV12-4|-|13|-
TGTGCCAGCAGGACGGCGGGGCAAGAGACCCAGTACTTC
CASRTAGQETQYF
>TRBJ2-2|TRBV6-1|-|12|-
TGTGCCAGCAGTGAGCGCACCGGGGAGCTGTTTTTT
CASSERTGELFF
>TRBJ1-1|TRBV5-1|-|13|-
TGTGCCAGCAGTGCAGGACCCAACACTGAAGCTTTCTTT
CASSAGPNTEAFF
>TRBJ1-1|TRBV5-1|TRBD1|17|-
TGCGCCAGCAGTCCCGGACAGGGGCCGAGGGGGAACACTGAAGCTTTCTTT
CASSPGQGPRGNTEAFF